What follows are 32 T cell receptor beta chains derived from one specimen sequenced in a study of shared T cell receptors in the human thymus. The method was immunoSEQ multiplex PCR; TCRdb's version includes in-frame clones alone and lacks a portion of them. The table records roughly 500,000 clones, around 78% of them present only once. This same sample was also part of a study on human thymus T cells.

The sequencing sample was made of thymocytes. The receptor set was obtained from a boy under two years old with a congenital heart defect.

The chain joins TRBV25-1 to TRBJ2-7, with D maybe TRBD2 (6 bases). Looked up from germline, CDR1 is MGHDK and CDR2 is SYGVNS. The length of the CDR3 is 13 residues. Between the trimmed V and J ends, which lost 6 bases and 1 base, there was a span of 10 bases. The CDR3 region has the DNA TGTGCCAGCAGCCTACGGGGGTCCTACGAGCAGTACTTC. It translates to CASSLRGSYEQYF.

This clone showed up just once. Additional DNA sequences in this sample encode the identical CDR3. This chain links TRBV27 with TRBJ1-1; possible D gene TRBD1, 5 bases. The CDR3 totals 13 residues. CDR1 is MNHEY, CDR2 SMNVEV, per germline (reference sequence). The ends were cut back, 3 bases at V and 4 bases at J, with 9 bases in the middle. The CDR3 reads CASSLGGSTEAFF. Written as DNA, the CDR3 is TGTGCCAGCAGTTTGGGGGGGTCCACTGAAGCTTTCTTT.

This chain uses TRBV27 with TRBJ1-5; no clear D. The CDR3 spans 16 residues. Germline assignment: CDR1 MNHEY and CDR2 SMNVEV (reference sequence). V was trimmed by 2 bases and J by 6 bases, leaving 17 bases between them. The CDR3, as DNA: TGTGCCAGCAGTTTAAGCCCGGTCGGGATGCTTCAGCCCCAGCATTTT. This sequence encodes CASSLSPVGMLQPQHF.

J is TRBJ1-5 and V is TRBV10-3; a weak D match, TRBD1 (6 bases). Germline V gene sequence: CDR1 ENHRY, CDR2 SYGVKD. V was shortened by 2 bases and J by 11 bases, with 19 bases between the two germline ends. This CDR3 comprises 15 residues. CDR3 sequence: CAISETVQGLDSQHF. The CDR3 nucleotides read TGTGCCATCAGTGAGACAGTACAGGGTCTCGATTCCCAGCATTTT.

The rearrangement links TRBV5-5 to TRBJ2-7; D gene uncertain. Trimming cost V 4 bases and J 2 bases, with 13 bases left between them. Germline-derived CDR1 and CDR2 are SGHKS and YYEKEE (reference sequence). This CDR3 is 14 amino acids long. The CDR3 DNA is TGTGCCAGCAGCCGGGTCCCGCCGCCCTACGAGCAGTACTTC. The encoded protein is CASSRVPPPYEQYF. Supplemented by reference TRBV5-5 and TRBJ2-7, the full variable domain reads DAGVTQSPTHLIKTRGQQVTLRCSPISGHKSVSWYQQVLGQGPQFIFQYYEKEERGRGNFPDRFSARQFPNYSSELNVNALLLGDSALYLCASSRVPPPYEQYFGPGTRLTVT.

This rearrangement joins TRBV7-6 to TRBJ2-1, with TRBD2 matching over 15 bases. Germline V gives CDR1 SGHVS, CDR2 FNYEAQ. The junction had 13 bases not matched to a gene; V was cut back by 3 bases and J by 7 bases. The CDR3 extends over 19 amino acids. The CDR3 nucleotides are TGTGCCAGCAGCTTCGGACTAGCGGGAGGGATTGGGTATTTTAATGAGCAGTTCTTC. Residues: CASSFGLAGGIGYFNEQFF.

The rearrangement joins TRBV27 to TRBJ1-5, with D possibly being TRBD1 (6 bases). The germline CDR1 and CDR2 sequences are MNHEY and SMNVEV (reference sequence). The CDR3 spans 15 residues. V lost 3 bases, J lost 3 bases, and 12 bases lay in between. The DNA for the CDR3 is TGTGCCAGCAGTTTCGACAGGACCCACAATCAGCCCCAGCATTTT. Translating gives CASSFDRTHNQPQHF.

This clone has just one count. The chain has TRBV4-3 and TRBJ2-1; 13 nucleotides match TRBD2. Germline lookup yields CDR1 LGHNA and CDR2 YSLEER. The CDR3 is 19 amino acids. Trimming cost V 0 bases and J 0 bases; bases outside gene matches: 5. This CDR3 reads CASSQEGGLAGNSYNEQFF. CDR3 bases: TGCGCCAGCAGCCAAGAGGGGGGACTAGCGGGGAACTCCTACAATGAGCAGTTCTTC.

The chain carries TRBV11-3 and TRBJ1-1; no clear D. CDR1 and CDR2 (germline): SGHNT, YENEEA. The V end lost 0 bases, the J end lost 3 bases, and 5 bases lay between the germline ends. The CDR3 is 13 amino acids. This chain's CDR3 is CASSLEQYTEAFF. CDR3 coding DNA: TGTGCCAGCAGCTTAGAACAGTACACTGAAGCTTTCTTT.

The chain carries TRBV15 and TRBJ1-3, with 10 nucleotides matching TRBD1. The J segment lost 8 bases and the V segment lost 6 bases, leaving 7 bases of the junction unmatched. The germline CDR1 and CDR2 sequences are LNHNV and YYDKDF (reference sequence). The CDR3 runs to 14 residues. DNA of the CDR3: TGTGCCACCAGGACAGGGGGCAAGAAACACACCATATATTTT. Residues: CATRTGGKKHTIYF.

The V and J genes are TRBV4-3 and TRBJ2-6, with TRBD1 identical over 7 bases. With V trimmed by 3 bases and J by 2 bases, 10 bases remained unmatched. Germline assignment: CDR1 LGHNA and CDR2 YSLEER. The CDR3 consists of 18 residues. CDR3 in amino acids: CASSHPRDSLAGANVLTF. The DNA of the CDR3 is TGCGCCAGCAGCCATCCCCGGGACAGCTTAGCTGGGGCCAACGTCCTGACTTTC.

The rearrangement links TRBV10-3 to TRBJ1-2, with D maybe TRBD1 (6 bases). V shed 7 bases and J shed 2 bases, with 14 bases lying between them. The CDR3 covers 14 residues. CDR1 is ENHRY and CDR2 is SYGVKD in the germline V gene. The CDR3 DNA reads as TGTGCCATCACCCCGAGGGGGGGCAACTATGGCTACACCTTC. Translated: CAITPRGGNYGYTF.

The rearrangement links TRBV4-3 to TRBJ2-3; maybe TRBD2 (5 bases). Germline lookup yields CDR1 LGHNA and CDR2 YSLEER. V lost 0 bases and J 4 bases, leaving 11 bases between the germline ends. CDR3 length equals 15 residues. The CDR3 coding sequence is TGCGCCAGCAGCCAAGATGCCCCCGGGGCAGATACGCAGTATTTT. This translates into CASSQDAPGADTQYF.

The chain joins TRBV4-2 to TRBJ1-1; D remains ambiguous. Germline V gene lookup returns CDR1 LGHNA and CDR2 YNFKEQ. The CDR3 has 12 residues. Trimming took off 3 bases at V and 3 bases at J, with 5 bases between the two ends. The DNA of the CDR3 is TGTGCCAGCAGCCAGAGTTACACTGAAGCTTTCTTT. Its protein is CASSQSYTEAFF.

The rearrangement links TRBV6-5 to TRBJ2-7, with D maybe TRBD1 (5 bases). V was trimmed by 0 bases and J by 6 bases, leaving 15 bases between them. The CDR3 runs 15 residues. Germline V gene lookup returns CDR1 MNHEY and CDR2 SVGAGI. DNA of the CDR3: TGTGCCAGCAGTTACTCCAGCAGGGTGTCCCCCGAGCAGTACTTC. Encoded protein: CASSYSSRVSPEQYF.

This chain connects TRBV7-4 to TRBJ1-1; maybe TRBD1 (6 bases). Germline CDR1 is SGHVT and CDR2 is SQSDAQ. The ends were cut back, 4 bases at V and 2 bases at J, with 11 bases in the middle. The CDR3 consists of 14 residues. This CDR3 is CASSSGHLNTEAFF. DNA of the CDR3: TGTGCCAGCAGCTCGGGACACCTCAACACTGAAGCTTTCTTT.

The J gene is TRBJ2-1, the V gene TRBV10-3; the match to TRBD2 covers 12 bases. Per germline, CDR1 ENHRY and CDR2 SYGVKD. This CDR3 comprises 21 residues. V shed 6 bases, J shed 0 bases, and the junction held 18 bases outside the gene matches. CDR3 sequence: CAISLGPPSGRAPSSYNEQFF. The DNA of the CDR3 is TGTGCCATCAGCCTAGGTCCCCCTAGCGGGAGGGCCCCAAGCTCCTACAATGAGCAGTTCTTC.

This clone was counted a few times. The V and J genes are TRBV27 and TRBJ2-7, with TRBD2 identical over 11 bases. This CDR3 is built from 18 residues. Germline trimming cut 6 bases from V and 2 bases from J; bases unmatched to any gene: 15. CDR1 is MNHEY and CDR2 is SMNVEV in the germline V gene (reference sequence). The CDR3 reads CASRPTSGTSYGPYEQYF. The CDR3 bases are TGTGCCAGCAGGCCGACTAGCGGGACCTCGTACGGGCCCTACGAGCAGTACTTC.

This clone was seen only a few times. The rearrangement links TRBV7-9 to TRBJ2-7, with 10 nucleotides matching TRBD1. The CDR3 is 16 amino acids. The V gene's germline CDR1 is SEHNR and CDR2 FQNEAQ (reference sequence). The trim removed 3 bases at V and 4 bases at J, leaving 9 bases unmatched. The CDR3, as DNA: TGTGCCAGCAGCTTGAGCCCGGACAGGGGGTTGTACGAGCAGTACTTC. Its translation: CASSLSPDRGLYEQYF.

The rearrangement links TRBV7-8 to TRBJ2-7, with TRBD2 matching over 9 bases. Losses at the gene ends were 1 base for V and 6 bases for J; bases not matched to a gene: 19. From germline, CDR1 is SGHVS and CDR2 FQNEAQ. CDR3 length: 19 residues. The CDR3 DNA follows: TGTGCCAGCAGCTTAGGGGCAGGGCTCCTGTTTGCGGGAGGGAGCGAGCAGTACTTC. It codes for CASSLGAGLLFAGGSEQYF.

V is TRBV27 and J is TRBJ2-2; D is possibly TRBD2 (6 bases). The CDR3 runs to 15 residues. CDR1 MNHEY and CDR2 SMNVEV come from the germline V gene (reference sequence). Trimming left V 3 bases short and J 3 bases short, with 11 bases between. The CDR3 loop reads CASSLNGRDTGELFF. The CDR3 region has the DNA TGTGCCAGCAGTTTGAACGGGAGAGACACCGGGGAGCTGTTTTTT.

The chain links TRBV14 to TRBJ2-7; 12 positions agree with TRBD1. Germline lookup yields CDR1 SGHDN and CDR2 FVKESK. V lost 5 bases to trimming and J lost 4 bases; unmatched junction nucleotides: 6. The CDR3 extends over 15 amino acids. The CDR3 loop is CASSKRDRGPYEQYF. CDR3 sequence (DNA): TGTGCCAGCAGCAAGCGGGACAGGGGGCCGTACGAGCAGTACTTC.

The chain recombines TRBV21-1 with TRBJ1-4. TRBV21-1 is deemed a pseudogene. The CDR3 has 15 amino acids. In DNA, the CDR3 is TGTGCCAGCAGCAAATGGAGGGGCGTGAATGAAAAACTGTTTTTT. Protein product: CASSKWRGVNEKLFF.

The chain couples TRBV9 to TRBJ1-2; TRBD1 matches 10 bases. CDR1 is SGDLS and CDR2 is YYNGEE in the germline V gene. The CDR3 has 15 residues. V gave up 2 bases and J gave up 6 bases; unmatched junction bases: 7. CDR3 amino acids: CASSVRGQGPDGYTF. The CDR3 nucleotides read TGTGCCAGCAGCGTTAGGGGACAGGGGCCTGATGGCTACACCTTC.

This clone appeared once. This rearrangement joins TRBV12-5 to TRBJ2-7, with D tentatively TRBD2 (5 bases). The germline gives CDR1 LGHNT, CDR2 FRNRAP. The CDR3 consists of 15 residues. V dropped 7 bases and J dropped 3 bases, with 19 bases sitting between them. CDR3 nucleotides: TGTGCTAGTGCCCACGTGGCGGGCTCCAACTACGAGCAGTACTTC. Protein product: CASAHVAGSNYEQYF.

The CDR3 loop is CASSLGPWQGIGQYF. The DNA for the CDR3 is TGTGCCAGCAGTTTGGGGCCGTGGCAGGGGATTGGGCAGTACTTC. V is TRBV28 and J is TRBJ2-7; D perhaps matches TRBD1 (6 bases). The CDR3 loop spans 15 amino acids. V was shortened by 3 bases and J by 9 bases, with 21 bases between the two germline ends. The germline V gene has CDR1 MDHEN and CDR2 SYDVKM.

The CDR3 region has the DNA TGTGCCAGCAGCTCAAAGCGGGGGGTCTACACCTTC. Translated, it gives CASSSKRGVYTF. The chain uses TRBV7-2 and TRBJ1-2; the D gene is possibly TRBD1 (5 bases). Trimming pared 4 bases from V and 10 bases from J, leaving 13 bases between. CDR1 SGHTA and CDR2 FQGNSA come from the germline V gene. The CDR3 loop spans 12 amino acids.

The chain's CDR3 is CSVGGLRGRPDTQYF. The CDR3 coding sequence is TGCAGCGTTGGGGGCCTCAGGGGGAGGCCAGATACGCAGTATTTT. This chain links TRBV29-1 with TRBJ2-3; D possibly corresponds to TRBD1 (7 bases). V lost 4 bases, J lost 4 bases, and 18 bases lay in between. Germline V gives CDR1 SQVTM, CDR2 ANQGSEA. The CDR3 spans 15 residues.

The chain couples TRBV15 to TRBJ1-2, with a possible D match to TRBD1 (5 bases). Germline assignment: CDR1 LNHNV and CDR2 YYDKDF (reference sequence). There are 14 residues in the CDR3. The ends were cut back, 1 base at V and 5 bases at J, with 11 bases in the middle. CDR3 nucleotides: TGTGCCACCAGCAGAGCACAGGCGGAGTATGGCTACACCTTC. Amino acid sequence: CATSRAQAEYGYTF.

The CDR3 nucleotides read TGTGCCAGCAGTTTTCTGTCAAACAGGGACACAGATACGCAGTATTTT. Its protein is CASSFLSNRDTDTQYF. The gene calls are TRBV28 and TRBJ2-3, with TRBD1 as a possible D gene (6 bases). Germline V gene data show CDR1 as MDHEN and CDR2 as SYDVKM. Trimming shortened V by 3 bases and J by 2 bases, and 15 bases separated the two germline ends. The CDR3 sequence is 16 residues long.

This rearrangement joins TRBV4-3 to TRBJ2-5, with 10 bases lining up with TRBD2. The J call is doubtful: the DNA matches TRBJ2-7 better. Looked up from germline, CDR1 is LGHNA and CDR2 is YSLEER. This CDR3 has 17 amino acids. The CDR3 protein is CASSQDMELAGPYEQYF. Written as DNA, the CDR3 is TGCGCCAGCAGCCAAGATATGGAACTAGCGGGGCCCTACGAGCAGTACTTC.

This chain uses TRBV18 with TRBJ2-5, with 9 bases aligning to TRBD2. V lost 6 bases, J lost 2 bases, and 10 bases stayed unmatched. CDR1 and CDR2 (germline): KGHSH, LQKENI. This CDR3 has 16 residues. CDR3 DNA: TGTGCCAGCTCCCCCCGACTAGCGGCACTACAAGAGACCCAGTACTTC. Its protein is CASSPRLAALQETQYF. The full variable domain, rest sourced from reference TRBV18 and TRBJ2-5, is NAGVMQNPRHLVRRRGQEARLRCSPMKGHSHVYWYRQLPEEGLKFMVYLQKENIIDESGMPKERFSAEFPKEGPSILRIQQVVRGDSAAYFCASSPRLAALQETQYFGPGTRLLVL.